This T cell receptor beta chain was recorded in a study of siplizumab effects on memory and regulatory T cells (dated by TCRdb to about 2019). Concerning the study at large: The study examined how the anti-CD2 antibody siplizumab affects alloreactive T-cell subsets in allogeneic mixed lymphocyte reactions built from human PBMCs. Overall study outcomes, separate from this receptor: Roughly 75-96% of proliferating CD4+ or CD8+ clones could not be assigned a naive or memory phenotype. Because sequences below about 10^-5 frequency were poorly captured, only a minor fraction of alloreactive clones could be mapped to unstimulated subsets. Unstimulated naive T cells appeared more diverse than memory T cells, and naive cells seemed to contribute substantially to the alloresponse. Among mappable alloreactive CD4+ clones, an average Treg-derived fraction of roughly 71% was observed with siplizumab, compared with approximately 26% in control reactions. The cumulative frequency of alloreactive sequences traceable to unstimulated CD4+ memory T cells was significantly reduced by siplizumab. Whether proliferating Tregs from siplizumab cultures were suppressive was not functionally confirmed.

Receptor amplification or capture employed the immunoSEQ multiplex PCR assay. The deep sequencing platform assayed some 98,000 TCR templates per sample. Genomic DNA extracted from sorted T cells was used for TCRbeta CDR3 sequencing. The paper's processing steps were these. The R programming language was used for the clonal analysis of the TCRbeta CDR3 data. Unstimulated samples were compared with post-reaction CFSE-low samples to define alloreactive CD4+ and CD8+ clones. By matching sequences to the repertoires of sorted unstimulated Treg and non-Treg cells, each alloreactive CD4+ clone was assigned a regulatory or non-regulatory origin. Entries here come from immuneACCESS through TCRdb and include only in-frame sequences with V and J called. Some clones fail to appear in such tables; in the studies checked, an unresolved V gene covers under half of the shortfall, and the cause of the remainder is unknown. V and J calls plus clone size are reproduced from that table; the DNA served to infer D and trimming. This sample lists approximately 120,000 clones; around 92% were detected once. Approximately 0.75% of the sample is in the top ten clones.

Sorted unstimulated T cells and proliferating T cells recovered from mixed lymphocyte reactions were subjected to TCRbeta CDR3 sequencing. Fresh whole blood from nine to eleven HLA-typed healthy donors served as the source for isolating PBMCs. To map where alloreactive clones came from, CD4+ regulatory T cells in the unstimulated state were FACS-sorted. To note about this clone: Its recognized antigen is unknown. One base away there is no much larger clone; base qualities are not given.

From cysteine to phenylalanine, the CDR3 is 17 amino acids long. Only the CDR3 DNA stays, 51 bases, in frame from base 1. The germline V gene (reference sequence) provides CDR1 PRHDT and CDR2 FYEKMQ. Ends trimmed: V by 5 bases, J by 1 base; bases unmatched to a gene: 10. This chain is built from TRBV13 and TRBJ2-3; 9 central bases correspond to TRBD2. Sequencing was carried out using Tregs sorted from blood. This sequence was found in a human donor in good health. The DNA sequence reads TGTGCCAGCAGCGCCCGGGGCGGGGGGGCCCGCACAGATACGCAGTATTTT. Its translation is CASSARGGGARTDTQYF.